This entry lists 23 T cell receptor beta chains sequenced from one sample in a study of T-cell reconstitution after alpha-beta-depleted transplantation in children. During its preparation, the TCRbeta library received unique molecular identifiers. MiXCR was run by TCRdb on the PCR reads, yielding one entry per CDR3 protein. The table includes around 530,000 distinct CDR3 sequences, around a third detected once. Sample: PBMCs from the stem cell graft donor, taken from the stem cell graft. The receptors stem from a human donor who donated a stem cell graft to a child with aplastic anemia.

This clonotype was seen ten or more times. The V call is TRBV11-2, the J call TRBJ1-1; D gene unclear. V lost 1 base, J lost 0 bases, and 6 bases lay in between. Germline CDR1 is SGHAT and CDR2 is FQNNGV. This CDR3 region has 14 residues. CDR3 nucleotide sequence: TGTGCCAGCAGCTTAGGTGGGATGAACACTGAAGCTTTCTTT. Translation gives CASSLGGMNTEAFF.

V is TRBV20-1 and J is TRBJ1-3; perhaps TRBD1 as D (5 bases). CDR1 is DFQATT, CDR2 SNEGSKA, per germline (reference sequence). Trimming took off 5 bases at V and 0 bases at J, with 14 bases between the two ends. CDR3 length: 15 residues. The DNA of the CDR3 is TGCAGTGCTCCCGGCAGGGCTGGCTCTGGAAACACCATATATTTT. Protein sequence: CSAPGRAGSGNTIYF.

There are a few counts of this clonotype. The V call is TRBV12-3 or TRBV12-4, the J call TRBJ1-5; D is possibly TRBD1 (5 bases). V was clipped by 2 bases and J by 1 base, with 15 bases between them. The CDR3 totals 17 residues. The CDR3 loop reads CASSLNKAGYSNQPQHF. Written as DNA, the CDR3 is TGTGCCAGCAGTTTAAATAAGGCAGGGTACAGCAATCAGCCCCAGCATTTT.

This chain uses TRBV7-8 with TRBJ2-7; 11 positions agree with TRBD1. From germline, CDR1 is SGHVS and CDR2 FQNEAQ. V shed 3 bases and J 4 bases; nucleotides not matched to a gene: 5. The CDR3 consists of 15 residues. The DNA for the CDR3 is TGTGCCAGCAGCTTCCCGGACAGGGGGCGATACGAGCAGTACGTC. The encoded protein is CASSFPDRGRYEQYV.

To note about this clonotype: At one of its ends the junction is not consistent with the germline gene, which may arise from a read error. The chain has TRBV20-1 and TRBJ1-2; D gene uncertain. CDR1 DFQATT and CDR2 SNEGSKA come from the germline V gene (reference sequence). This CDR3 region has 16 residues. CDR3 DNA sequence: TGCAGTGCTAACAGCTTTAAGGACCGGGCTAACTATGGCTTCACCTTC. It yields the protein CSANSFKDRANYGFTF.

This chain connects TRBV2 to TRBJ1-4; D might be TRBD1 (6 bases). Germline assignment: CDR1 SNHLY and CDR2 FYNNEI. V dropped 7 bases and J dropped 7 bases, with 10 bases sitting between them. CDR3 size: 12 residues. The CDR3 loop reads CASKVQGEKLFF. CDR3 coding DNA: TGTGCCAGCAAAGTACAGGGTGAAAAACTGTTTTTT.

The chain couples TRBV6-2 or TRBV6-3 to TRBJ2-7, with D possibly being TRBD1 (6 bases). Germline V CDR1 and CDR2: MNHEY, SVGEGT. The CDR3 covers 11 residues. V was trimmed by 8 bases and J by 5 bases, leaving 10 bases between them. The CDR3 DNA is TGTGCCAGCGGCAGGGGCAACGAGCAGTACGTC. Protein: CASGRGNEQYV.

The V gene is TRBV4-2, the J gene TRBJ1-1; a weak D match, TRBD1 (6 bases). V was pared by 6 bases and J by 6 bases, with 17 bases between. Germline V gives CDR1 LGHNA, CDR2 YNFKEQ. The CDR3 sequence is 14 residues long. The CDR3 nucleotides are TGTGCCAGCAGGCGAAACAGGGAGTCGGCTGAAGCTTTCTTT. Protein product: CASRRNRESAEAFF.

This clonotype was detected a few times. The chain employs TRBV4-2 and TRBJ1-4; D not resolved. From germline, CDR1 is LGHNA and CDR2 YNFKEQ. This CDR3 region has 15 residues. The V end lost 0 bases, the J end lost 3 bases, and 8 bases lay between the germline ends. DNA for the CDR3: TGTGCCAGCAGCCAAGACGGGATAGCTAATGAAAAACTGTTTTTT. Residues: CASSQDGIANEKLFF.

This clonotype was observed a handful of times. The rearrangement uses TRBV7-9 and TRBJ2-1; D remains unclear. Germline CDR1 reads SEHNR; CDR2 reads FQNEAQ (reference sequence). V gave up 5 bases and J gave up 2 bases, with 13 bases separating them. The CDR3 length is 15 residues. This CDR3 reads CASSVTELPYNEQFF. CDR3 nucleotides: TGTGCCAGCAGCGTAACGGAGCTACCCTACAATGAGCAGTTCTTC.

There are many counts of this clonotype. This chain links TRBV12-3 or TRBV12-4 with TRBJ1-1, with D perhaps matching TRBD1 (6 bases). V shed 6 bases and J shed 1 base, with 12 bases lying between them. The CDR3 has 14 amino acids. CDR3 loop: CASRKQGGNTEAFF. The CDR3 region has the DNA TGTGCCAGCAGAAAACAGGGAGGGAACACTGAAGCTTTCTTT.

This chain uses TRBV12-3 or TRBV12-4 with TRBJ2-2; 7 bases align to TRBD1. The CDR3 contains 15 residues. V gave up 5 bases and J gave up 3 bases; unmatched junction bases: 6. The CDR3 spells CASSRDRRDTGELFF. For the CDR3, the DNA is TGTGCCAGCAGTCGGGACAGAAGAGACACCGGGGAGCTGTTTTTT.

This clonotype was seen a few times. The rearrangement links TRBV6-5 to TRBJ1-5; D ambiguous. V was shortened by 4 bases and J by 7 bases, with 17 bases between the two germline ends. Per germline, CDR1 MNHEY and CDR2 SVGAGI. This CDR3 is 15 amino acids long. CDR3 residues: CASSWSAGVKQPQHF. CDR3 sequence (DNA): TGTGCCAGCAGTTGGTCGGCAGGAGTAAAGCAGCCCCAGCATTTT.

The chain combines TRBV20-1 with TRBJ1-2; weak D call: TRBD1 (6 bases). Looked up from germline, CDR1 is DFQATT and CDR2 is SNEGSKA (reference sequence). The CDR3 loop spans 14 amino acids. With 4 bases removed from V and 0 bases from J, the gap between germline ends came to 12 bases. This chain's CDR3 is CSAMIGGTNYGYTF. CDR3 DNA: TGCAGTGCTATGATAGGGGGAACTAACTATGGCTACACCTTC.

There are a few counts of this clonotype. This sequence joins TRBV29-1 and TRBJ1-4; D not certain. There are 14 residues in the CDR3. Deletions cut 5 bases from V and 7 bases from J, with 17 bases between. Germline CDR1 reads SQVTM; CDR2 reads ANQGSEA. CDR3 amino acids: CSVYGARVGEKLFF. In nucleotides, the CDR3 is TGCAGCGTTTACGGAGCCCGGGTCGGTGAAAAACTGTTTTTT. Combining the CDR3 with reference TRBV29-1 and TRBJ1-4 gives the whole variable domain SAVISQKPSRDICQRGTSLTIQCQVDSQVTMMFWYRQQPGQSLTLIATANQGSEATYESGFVIDKFPISRPNLTFSTLTVSNMSPEDSSIYLCSVYGARVGEKLFFGSGTQLSVL.

The chain is built from TRBV11-1 and TRBJ2-1; TRBD2 matches 13 bases. The V segment lost 5 bases and the J segment 7 bases; nucleotides outside the gene matches: 20. CDR1 SGHAT and CDR2 FQDESV come from the germline V gene (reference sequence). This CDR3 comprises 20 residues. CDR3 nucleotides: TGTGCCAGCAGCAATATCGGTAGGACTAGCGGGAGTAGGGGGTGGAATGAGCAGTTCTTC. This sequence encodes CASSNIGRTSGSRGWNEQFF.

This clonotype has only one observation. This sequence joins TRBV19 and TRBJ1-5, with TRBD1 identical over 10 bases. The CDR3 loop spans 15 amino acids. Germline CDR1 and CDR2: LNHDA and SQIVND (reference sequence). J lost 3 bases, V lost 7 bases, and 6 bases had no gene match. CDR3 in DNA: TGTGCCAGTACCGGGACAGGGGTCCTCAATCAGCCCCAGCATTTT. Residues: CASTGTGVLNQPQHF.

The V call is TRBV6-5, the J call TRBJ1-1; D is possibly TRBD1 (5 bases). Germline V gives CDR1 MNHEY, CDR2 SVGAGI. Trimming removed 2 bases at V and 3 bases at J, with 13 bases between. The CDR3 sequence is 15 residues long. CDR3 nucleotides: TGTGCCAGCAGTTACGAAGGGGCCACGGACACTGAAGCTTTCTTT. It yields the protein CASSYEGATDTEAFF.

This clonotype was seen only a few times. V gene TRBV5-1 combines with J gene TRBJ1-6; 7 bases are shared with TRBD1. The V gene end was trimmed by 4 bases and the J gene end by 5 bases; junction bases not matched to a gene: 9. Per the germline V gene, CDR1 is SGHRS and CDR2 is YFSETQ. The CDR3 contains 16 residues. CDR3 DNA sequence: TGCGCCAGCAGCCGGACCCCGACAGGGAATAATTCACCCCTCCACTTT. Encoded protein: CASSRTPTGNNSPLHF.

The chain couples TRBV7-9 to TRBJ1-1; D perhaps matches TRBD1 (5 bases). CDR3 size: 15 residues. Germline CDR1 reads SEHNR; CDR2 reads FQNEAQ (reference sequence). Trimming stripped 2 bases from V and 5 bases from J, with 15 bases between. This CDR3 is CASSLSGQGKTEAFF. CDR3 bases: TGTGCCAGCAGCTTAAGCGGGCAGGGAAAAACTGAAGCTTTCTTT.

The chain is built from TRBV20-1 and TRBJ2-7; 9 bases match TRBD1. The CDR3 length is 14 residues. V lost 6 bases to trimming and J lost 6 bases; unmatched junction nucleotides: 12. Germline V gene sequence: CDR1 DFQATT, CDR2 SNEGSKA (reference sequence). As DNA, the CDR3 is TGCAGTGCGGAGAGACAGGGGGGTTTCGGCGAGCAGTACTTC. It is translated as CSAERQGGFGEQYF.

V and J are TRBV28 and TRBJ2-7; 8 nucleotides align to TRBD1. The CDR3 is 14 residues long. V was clipped by 6 bases and J by 9 bases; unmatched bases: 13. Per the germline V gene, CDR1 is MDHEN and CDR2 is SYDVKM. CDR3 bases: TGTGCCAGCAGCCCGGGCTCTCAGGGGGCCACGCAGTACTTC. Its translation: CASSPGSQGATQYF.

Turning to this clonotype: Mismatch with germline at one junction end may stem from a read error. The chain employs TRBV7-9 and TRBJ2-3, with no clear D. Germline loops: CDR1 SEHNR, CDR2 FQNEAQ (reference sequence). The CDR3 runs 14 residues. The CDR3 sequence is CASGLTPDGDTQYF. The CDR3, as DNA: TGTGCCAGCGGCTTAACCCCCGACGGAGATACGCAGTATTTT.